This T cell receptor (beta chain) was captured by sequencing in a study of response to subunit inactivated influenza vaccine. As to this clonotype: The antigen remains unidentified.

Study findings and constraints: Authors suggested seasonal influenza vaccinations each recruit few new T cells.

Each CDR3 protein is one row after TCRdb ran MiXCR on the RT-PCR reads. The sample has around 530,000 distinct CDR3 sequences, about 15% seen once; the top ten hold less than 4%. This CDR3 region has 16 residues. Germline CDR1 reads MNHEY; CDR2 reads SMNVEV (reference sequence). The trim removed 6 bases at V and 1 base at J, leaving 8 bases unmatched. The receptor was derived from a man in his fifties or sixties who received an inactivated influenza vaccine. Sample: CD4+ T cells sorted from PBMCs, taken roughly 24 months after vaccination. The rearrangement joins TRBV27 to TRBJ2-3, with 9 positions matching TRBD2. Here the CDR3 DNA reads TGTGCCAGCAGAGTAGCGGGAGTCTCCCGCACAGATACGCAGTATTTT. Protein: CASRVAGVSRTDTQYF.